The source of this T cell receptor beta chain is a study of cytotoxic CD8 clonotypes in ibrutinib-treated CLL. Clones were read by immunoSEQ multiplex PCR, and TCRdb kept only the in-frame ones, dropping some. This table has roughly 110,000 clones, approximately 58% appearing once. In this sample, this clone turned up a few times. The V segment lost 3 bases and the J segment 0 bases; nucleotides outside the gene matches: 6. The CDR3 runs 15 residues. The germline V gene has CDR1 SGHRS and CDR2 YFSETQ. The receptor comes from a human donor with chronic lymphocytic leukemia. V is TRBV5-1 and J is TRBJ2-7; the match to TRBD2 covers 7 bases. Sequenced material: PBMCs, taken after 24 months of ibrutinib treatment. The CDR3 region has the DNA TGCGCCAGCAGCTCCGCCGGGGGGAGCTCCTACGAGCAGTACTTC. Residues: CASSSAGGSSYEQYF.